Each of the 14 T cell receptor beta chains below was sequenced from the same sample in a study of T cells in Graves' hyperthyroidism and ophthalmopathy. TCR beta CDR3 regions were amplified from RNA. HTBI primers drove first-round RT-PCR of the TCR CDR3. TCRdb reprocessed the multiplex PCR reads via MiXCR and lists one record per CDR3 protein. The data show roughly 700,000 distinct CDR3 sequences, just over 35% seen once. Sequenced input: blood. These receptors all come from a woman in her thirties or forties with Graves' hyperthyroidism.

This clonotype showed up many times. This chain links TRBV6-5 with TRBJ1-2; 11 bases map to TRBD1. The CDR3 length is 14 residues. From germline, CDR1 is MNHEY and CDR2 SVGAGI. The trim removed 6 bases at V and 5 bases at J, leaving 5 bases unmatched. CDR3 sequence: CASSSDRGRYGYTF. The CDR3 nucleotides are TGTGCCAGCAGCTCGGACAGGGGGCGTTATGGCTACACCTTC.

This clonotype has ten or more counts. The chain recombines TRBV7-2 with TRBJ1-6; D call uncertain. This CDR3 is 15 amino acids long. The germline V gene has CDR1 SGHTA and CDR2 FQGNSA. Between the trimmed V and J ends, which lost 1 base and 10 bases, there was a span of 14 bases. In DNA form, the CDR3 reads TGTGCCAGCAGCTTAGTAGGCCGGAGCGGATCACCCCTCCACTTT. This sequence encodes CASSLVGRSGSPLHF.

Notes on this clonotype: A much bigger clone sits one base away, suggesting this may be a read error. The gene calls are TRBV29-1 and TRBJ1-1, with TRBD1 matching over 8 bases. The CDR3 covers 14 residues. CDR1 is SQVTM, CDR2 ANQGSEA, per germline. The CDR3 coding sequence is TGCAGCCCCGTCCTCGCCCAGGGGGCGACTGGAGCTTTCTTT. It yields the protein CSPVLAQGATGAFF.

This chain links TRBV5-1 with TRBJ1-4; 11 bases match TRBD1. V was clipped by 6 bases and J by 4 bases; unmatched bases: 8. Germline V gene lookup returns CDR1 SGHRS and CDR2 YFSETQ. The CDR3 sequence is 16 residues long. The CDR3 DNA follows: TGCGCCAGCATGTTTGGGACAGGGGGTGGTAATGAAAAACTGTTTTTT. Translated, it gives CASMFGTGGGNEKLFF. The entire variable domain, with the rest obtained from reference TRBV5-1 and TRBJ1-4, is as follows: KAGVTQTPRYLIKTRGQQVTLSCSPISGHRSVSWYQQTPGQGLQFLFEYFSETQRNKGNFPGRFSGRQFSNSRSEMNVSTLELGDSALYLCASMFGTGGGNEKLFFGSGTQLSVL.

This clonotype has only a few counts. The genes are TRBV12-3 or TRBV12-4 and TRBJ2-7, with TRBD2 matching 9 bases. This CDR3 contains 14 residues. Germline trimming cut 4 bases from V and 5 bases from J; bases unmatched to any gene: 6. The CDR3 here is CASSYWLAGNEQYF. DNA for the CDR3: TGTGCCAGCAGTTACTGGCTAGCGGGGAACGAGCAGTACTTC.

The gene calls are TRBV6-1 and TRBJ1-2; weak D call: TRBD1 (5 bases). This CDR3 spans 16 amino acids. CDR1 MNHNS and CDR2 SASEGT come from the germline V gene. The V end lost 6 bases, the J end lost 0 bases, and 17 bases lay between the germline ends. CDR3 DNA: TGTGCCAGCAGGGGGCTAGGGACCATCGCTAACTATGGCTACACCTTC. Translated: CASRGLGTIANYGYTF.

This rearrangement joins TRBV12-3 or TRBV12-4 to TRBJ2-7; no clear D gene. The V end was cut by 7 bases, the J end by 2 bases, with 18 bases between. The CDR3 is made up of 15 amino acids. CDR3 in DNA: TGTGCCAGCACCAAAGGCTGGGGAACTACCTACGAGCAGTACTTC. Encoded protein: CASTKGWGTTYEQYF.

The chain recombines TRBV11-2 with TRBJ1-1, with 8 bases that match TRBD1. CDR3 length equals 17 residues. After removal of 1 base from V and 0 bases from J, the junction contained 7 bases not matched to a gene. From germline, CDR1 is SGHAT and CDR2 FQNNGV. The CDR3 region has the DNA TGTGCCAGCAGCTTAGTGGGACAGGAGTCTATGAACACTGAAGCTTTCTTT. Residues: CASSLVGQESMNTEAFF.

The chain couples TRBV15 to TRBJ2-2; TRBD2 agrees at 7 bases. V dropped 3 bases and J dropped 7; count of bases not matched to a gene: 8. CDR1 LNHNV and CDR2 YYDKDF come from the germline V gene (reference sequence). The CDR3 is made up of 15 amino acids. The CDR3 here is CATSSSAGVGGELFF. The CDR3 DNA reads as TGTGCCACCAGCAGTTCGGCGGGAGTTGGCGGGGAGCTGTTTTTT.

This clonotype has only a few counts. The chain uses TRBV5-6 and TRBJ2-5; D is unclear. This CDR3 contains 13 residues. CDR1 and CDR2 from the germline V gene are SGHDT and YYEEEE. The V and J ends lost 6 bases and 2 bases respectively, with 11 bases between them. The CDR3 DNA is TGTGCCAGCACGACGGGTTTACAAGAGACCCAGTACTTC. Its protein is CASTTGLQETQYF.

The V and J genes are TRBV10-3 and TRBJ2-2; D gene ambiguous. This CDR3 has 13 amino acids. Trimming left V 1 base short and J 8 bases short, with 8 bases between. CDR1 is ENHRY and CDR2 is SYGVKD in the germline V gene. CDR3 nucleotides: TGTGCCATCAGTGAGTTCCCCTCAGGGGAGCTGTTTTTT. Translation gives CAISEFPSGELFF.

About this clonotype: A read error may account for a junction end that differs from germline. This rearrangement joins TRBV7-7 to TRBJ2-5; D is perhaps TRBD1 or TRBD2 (6 bases each). The CDR3 has 16 amino acids. The germline V gene encodes CDR1 SSHAT and CDR2 FNYEAQ (reference sequence). CDR3 amino acids: CASSPHIETGAETQYF. The CDR3 region has the DNA TGTGCTAGCAGCCCCCATATAGAGACGGGGGCCGAGACCCAGTACTTC.

Turning to this clonotype: A much bigger clone sits one base away, suggesting this may be a read error. The chain uses TRBV10-3 and TRBJ1-5; tentatively, D is TRBD1 (5 bases). The CDR3 totals 12 residues. Germline V gene data show CDR1 as ENHRY and CDR2 as SYGVKD. The V end lost 11 bases, the J end lost 6 bases, and 14 bases lay between the germline ends. CDR3 amino acids: CAGGDGSQPQHF. The CDR3 nucleotides read TGTGCCGGGGGGGATGGCAGTCAGCCCCAGCATTTT.

In this sample, this clonotype turned up many times. The chain uses TRBV7-6 and TRBJ2-5; the D gene is possibly TRBD2 (5 bases). The CDR3 contains 13 residues. CDR1 is SGHVS, CDR2 FNYEAQ, per germline. Trimming stripped 2 bases from V and 2 bases from J, with 6 bases between. DNA for the CDR3: TGTGCCAGCAGCTTACCGGGACAAGAGACCCAGTACTTC. Translation gives CASSLPGQETQYF.